Given below is one TCR beta chain in context. Specified time point: pre-treatment sample, taken before nivolumab and TIL therapy. Tumor tissue came from excised metastases, mostly pleural nodules or supraclavicular lymph nodes. The libraries were made with immunoSEQ v3. This table comes from immunoSEQ multiplex PCR, and its TCRdb copy is limited to in-frame clones, with some not included. The repertoire includes about 50,000 clones, 55% to 75% of them detected once, and 5.6% sits in the top ten. The data are from a study of TIL therapy for anti-PD-1-resistant metastatic lung cancer. The CDR3 is 15 residues long. The germline V gene has CDR1 SGHAT and CDR2 FQNNGV. J gave up 4 bases and V 5 bases, and 5 bases lay outside the gene matches.

This clonotype originated in a person aged 25 to 85 with non-small cell lung cancer. The V gene is TRBV11-2, the J gene TRBJ2-2; 9 nucleotides agree with TRBD1. The sample was tumor tissue, taken at baseline. The CDR3 loop reads CASSPRTGVTGELFF. CDR3 nucleotide sequence: TGTGCCAGCAGCCCAAGGACAGGGGTCACCGGGGAGCTGTTTTTT.